These 10 T cell receptor beta chains share one sample of origin, sequenced in a study of blood T cell repertoires in COVID-19. The data were produced by immunoSEQ multiplex PCR, yet TCRdb's version contains in-frame clones alone and is incomplete. This table has under 200,000 clones, around nine tenths appearing once. The sample consisted of peripheral blood. These receptors all come from a man aged 45-65 years who had recovered from COVID-19.

The chain employs TRBV2 and TRBJ2-1, with TRBD1 matching over 11 bases. This CDR3 has 14 residues. In germline, CDR1 is SNHLY, CDR2 FYNNEI. The V and J ends lost 6 bases and 9 bases, in that order; junction bases with no gene match: 7. The CDR3 DNA sequence: TGTGCCAGCAGCCGGGACAGGGGGTTGACTGAGCAGTTCTTC. The encoded protein is CASSRDRGLTEQFF.

V usage is TRBV5-1 and J usage is TRBJ2-5; 10 bases align to TRBD2. CDR1 and CDR2 from the germline V gene are SGHRS and YFSETQ. After removal of 0 bases from V and 5 bases from J, the junction contained 19 bases not matched to a gene. This CDR3 region has 20 residues. CDR3: CASSLAPGIEREGRRETQYF. CDR3 nucleotides: TGCGCCAGCAGCTTGGCCCCAGGGATTGAGCGGGAGGGACGGCGGGAGACCCAGTACTTC.

The chain employs TRBV6-5 and TRBJ1-2; TRBD1 matches at 10 bases. Germline values: CDR1 MNHEY, CDR2 SVGAGI. The CDR3 runs 14 residues. The junction had 6 bases not matched to a gene; V was cut back by 5 bases and J by 6 bases. The CDR3 DNA is TGTGCCAGCAGTACCGACAGGGGGCTTAATGGCTACACCTTC. This gives the protein CASSTDRGLNGYTF.

The chain uses TRBV19 and TRBJ2-7, with 7 bases matching TRBD2. V trimming: 3 bases; J trimming: 2 bases; junction bases outside the gene matches: 7. This CDR3 contains 15 residues. Germline V gives CDR1 LNHDA, CDR2 SQIVND (reference sequence). This CDR3 is CASSIGLVQAYEQYF. In DNA, the CDR3 is TGTGCCAGTAGTATCGGACTAGTTCAGGCCTACGAGCAGTACTTC.

This clone was counted between two and nine times. V and J are TRBV7-6 and TRBJ2-5; tentatively, D is TRBD1 (6 bases). CDR1 is SGHVS, CDR2 FNYEAQ, per germline. The CDR3 extends over 13 amino acids. Trimming stripped 5 bases from V and 5 bases from J, with 12 bases between. CDR3 region: CASSPGQMETQYF. The CDR3 region has the DNA TGTGCCAGCAGCCCAGGACAGATGGAGACCCAGTACTTC.

In nucleotides, the CDR3 is TGTGCCAGCAGTGGAAGCCAGGGGGCGTGGAACACTGAAGCTTTCTTT. Translating it yields CASSGSQGAWNTEAFF. V usage is TRBV6-1 and J usage is TRBJ1-1; 8 bases line up with TRBD1. This CDR3 is built from 16 residues. The V and J ends lost 4 bases and 1 base, in that order; junction bases with no gene match: 8. CDR1 and CDR2 (germline): MNHNS, SASEGT.

The gene calls are TRBV5-1 and TRBJ1-1; a possible D gene is TRBD1 (5 bases). CDR1 and CDR2 from the germline V gene are SGHRS and YFSETQ. This CDR3 comprises 15 residues. V dropped 1 base and J dropped 1 base, with 11 bases sitting between them. The CDR3 loop reads CASSLTGFKNTEAFF. CDR3 nucleotide sequence: TGCGCCAGCAGCTTGACAGGATTTAAGAACACTGAAGCTTTCTTT.

This chain joins TRBV9 and TRBJ1-4; 9 positions match TRBD1. CDR3 size: 15 residues. Germline CDR1 is SGDLS and CDR2 is YYNGEE. The V and J ends lost 3 bases and 7 bases, in that order; junction bases with no gene match: 7. CDR3 sequence reads: CASSGTGGEGEKLFF. The CDR3 DNA reads as TGTGCCAGCAGCGGAACAGGGGGCGAGGGTGAAAAACTGTTTTTT. Based on the CDR3 plus reference TRBV9 and TRBJ1-4, the full variable domain is DSGVTQTPKHLITATGQRVTLRCSPRSGDLSVYWYQQSLDQGLQFLIQYYNGEERAKGNILERFSAQQFPDLHSELNLSSLELGDSALYFCASSGTGGEGEKLFFGSGTQLSVL.

The J gene is TRBJ1-2, the V gene TRBV28, with 10 bases lining up with TRBD1. V dropped 6 bases and J dropped 7; count of bases not matched to a gene: 5. The V gene's germline CDR1 is MDHEN and CDR2 SYDVKM. The CDR3 is 13 residues long. This chain's CDR3 is CASSSRDRGGYTF. As DNA, the CDR3 is TGTGCCAGCAGCTCCCGGGACAGGGGTGGCTACACCTTC.

Written as DNA, the CDR3 is TGTGCCAGCAGTTGGGACAGGGACTATGGCTACACCTTC. It encodes CASSWDRDYGYTF. This chain joins TRBV6-5 and TRBJ1-2, with TRBD1 matching over 9 bases. V gave up 4 bases and J gave up 3 bases; unmatched junction bases: 0. CDR1 MNHEY and CDR2 SVGAGI come from the germline V gene. The CDR3 contains 13 residues.